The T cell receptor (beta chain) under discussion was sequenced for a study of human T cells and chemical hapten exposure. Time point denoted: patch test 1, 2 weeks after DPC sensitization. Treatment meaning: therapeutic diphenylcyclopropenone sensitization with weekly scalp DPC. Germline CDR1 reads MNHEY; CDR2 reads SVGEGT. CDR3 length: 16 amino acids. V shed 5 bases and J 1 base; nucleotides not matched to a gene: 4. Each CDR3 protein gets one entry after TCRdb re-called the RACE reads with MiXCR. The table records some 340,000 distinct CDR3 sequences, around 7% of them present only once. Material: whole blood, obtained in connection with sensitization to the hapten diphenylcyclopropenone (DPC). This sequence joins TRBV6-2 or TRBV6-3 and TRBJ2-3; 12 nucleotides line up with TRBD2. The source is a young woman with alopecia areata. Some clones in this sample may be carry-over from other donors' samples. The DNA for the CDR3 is TGTGCCAGCAGTGGGACTAGCGGGCGCCGCACAGATACGCAGTATTTT. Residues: CASSGTSGRRTDTQYF.